What follows are 3 T cell receptor beta chains derived from one specimen sequenced in a study of CD8 T cells in ankylosing spondylitis listed by TCRdb under 2017. Library preparation was by 5' RACE. Sequenced on an Illumina HiSeq 2500. TCRdb redid the processing of the public reads, applying fastp at Q25 and MiXCR, and retained in-frame beta chains. CDR3 protein duplicates are merged, each entry listing the most common genes and DNA. Across this sample there are a few hundred thousand distinct CDR3 sequences, with 15% to 20% seen only once. The ten largest clones capture around 30% of the sample. The sequenced material came from blood, either unsorted or a sorted T cell fraction (not recorded which). Receptors originate from a male donor with ankylosing spondylitis or in good health (not recorded which).

At least ten counts were recorded for this clonotype. V gene TRBV9 combines with J gene TRBJ2-1; 14 bases match TRBD2. Germline trimming cut 3 bases from V and 8 bases from J; bases unmatched to any gene: 4. The CDR3 spans 15 residues. CDR1 is SGDLS and CDR2 is YYNGEE in the germline V gene. The CDR3 bases are TGTGCCAGCAGCGAGACTAGCGGGAGGGCCCATGAGCAGTTCTTC. This sequence encodes CASSETSGRAHEQFF.

The V and J genes are TRBV9 and TRBJ2-1; the match to TRBD1 covers 9 bases. Germline CDR1 is SGDLS and CDR2 is YYNGEE. V was clipped by 1 base and J by 4 bases; unmatched bases: 9. This CDR3 has 17 residues. This chain's CDR3 is CASSVPITGGGYNEQFF. The CDR3 DNA follows: TGTGCCAGCAGCGTACCAATTACAGGGGGCGGGTACAATGAGCAGTTCTTC.

This clonotype was recorded a few times. The chain joins TRBV3-1 to TRBJ2-3; 14 bases are a match to TRBD2. This CDR3 has 17 amino acids. J gave up 3 bases and V 3 bases, and 5 bases lay outside the gene matches. Germline CDR1 reads LGHDT; CDR2 reads YNNKEL (reference sequence). This CDR3 reads CASSQRLAGGPTDTQYF. The DNA of the CDR3 is TGTGCCAGCAGCCAGAGACTAGCGGGAGGGCCGACAGATACGCAGTATTTT.